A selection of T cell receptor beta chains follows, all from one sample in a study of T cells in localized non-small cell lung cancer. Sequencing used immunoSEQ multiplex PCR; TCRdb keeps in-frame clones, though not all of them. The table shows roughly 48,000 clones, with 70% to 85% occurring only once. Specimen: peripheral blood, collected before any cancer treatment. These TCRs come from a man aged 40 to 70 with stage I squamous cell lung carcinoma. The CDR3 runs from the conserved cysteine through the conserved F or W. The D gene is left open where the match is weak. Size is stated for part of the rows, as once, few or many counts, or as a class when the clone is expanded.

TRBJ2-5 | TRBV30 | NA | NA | TGTGCCTGGAGTGTACAGGGAGAGACCCAGTACTTC | CAWSVQGETQYF
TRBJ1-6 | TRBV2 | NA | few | TGTGCCAGCAGTGAAGGCCAGGGTGAGCGATCACCCCTCCACTTT | CASSEGQGERSPLHF
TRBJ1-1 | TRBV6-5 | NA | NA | TGTGCCAGCAGTTACAAGGGGCCGAACACTGAAGCTTTCTTT | CASSYKGPNTEAFF
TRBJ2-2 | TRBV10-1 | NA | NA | TGCGCCAGCAGACAGGGCACCGGGGAGCTGTTTTTT | CASRQGTGELFF
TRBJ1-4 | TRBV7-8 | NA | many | TGTGCCAGCAGCTTAGCTAGTGAAAAACTGTTTTTT | CASSLASEKLFF
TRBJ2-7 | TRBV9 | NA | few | TGTGCCAGCAGCGCCACGGGACTGGGGGCTAGCGAGCAGTACTTC | CASSATGLGASEQYF
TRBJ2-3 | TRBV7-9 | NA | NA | TGTGCCAGCAGCCCCCAGGGGAGCACAGATACGCAGTATTTT | CASSPQGSTDTQYF
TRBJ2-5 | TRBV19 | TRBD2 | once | TGTGCCAGTAGTCTCGGGGGGGAGGTAGAGACCCAGTACTTC | CASSLGGEVETQYF
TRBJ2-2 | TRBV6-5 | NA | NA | TGTGCCAGCAGTTACTCGGGGGGTATAGCCGGGGAGCTGTTTTTT | CASSYSGGIAGELFF
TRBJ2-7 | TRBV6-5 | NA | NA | TGTGCCAGCAGGGGACATACCTACGAGCAGTACTTC | CASRGHTYEQYF
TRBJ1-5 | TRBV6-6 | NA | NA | TGTGCCAGCAGTTACACGTCCCAGGGCCAGCCCCAGCATTTT | CASSYTSQGQPQHF
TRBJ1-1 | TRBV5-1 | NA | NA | TGCGCCAGCAGCTTGATTAAGGGCCGGAACACTGAAGCTTTCTTT | CASSLIKGRNTEAFF
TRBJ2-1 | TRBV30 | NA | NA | TGTGCCTCCGGCCTAGCTCGGCGAAATGAGCAGTTCTTC | CASGLARRNEQFF
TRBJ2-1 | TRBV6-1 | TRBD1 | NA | TGTGCCAGCAGTGATCGGCAGGGGGCTTACAATGAGCAGTTCTTC | CASSDRQGAYNEQFF
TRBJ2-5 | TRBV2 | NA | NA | TGTGCCAGCATGCCCTTCCAAGAGACCCAGTACTTC | CASMPFQETQYF
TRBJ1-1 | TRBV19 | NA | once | TGTGCCAGTAGCCAATCGACATTCAGGGGAGCTGAAGCTTTCTTT | CASSQSTFRGAEAFF
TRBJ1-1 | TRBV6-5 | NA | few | TGTGCCAGCAGTTACTCAAACGGAAATGAAGCTTTCTTT | CASSYSNGNEAFF
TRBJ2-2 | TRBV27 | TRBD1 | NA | TGTGCCAGCAAAGGACAGGTCATGAACACCGGGGAGCTGTTTTTT | CASKGQVMNTGELFF
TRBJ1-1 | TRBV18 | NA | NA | TGTGCCAGCTCACCACCGAACGGGCTGAACACTGAAGCTTTCTTT | CASSPPNGLNTEAFF